This entry concerns a single T cell receptor beta chain. Its antigen is currently not known. No qualities accompany the bases; no much larger clone lies one base away. Ficoll-Paque density gradient centrifugation was the method used to isolate PBMCs. These data originate in a study of T-cell memory formation after mild COVID-19 (dated by TCRdb to the early 2020s). The study in broad terms: TCR sequence clusters from the two donors were largely donor specific. Two young, previously healthy adult volunteers made up the cohort, one male and one female. In a couple of donors, T-cell clones that expanded and contracted after mild COVID-19 were tracked by sequencing TCRalpha and TCRbeta repertoires over time.

Trimming removed 3 bases from V and 8 bases from J; the gene matches leave 1 base unexplained. CDR1 and CDR2 are drawn from the germline V gene: MRHNA, SNTAGT. The CDR3 spans 14 residues, from the cysteine through the phenylalanine. The sequence is cut down to CDR3 DNA, 42 bases in frame from base 1. Sequencer: Illumina NovaSeq 6000. cDNA libraries for TCRalpha and TCRbeta were prepared by 5'RACE using constant-segment primers, with sample barcodes and unique molecular identifiers added. Trizol reagent was used to extract RNA from every sample. Library amplification was performed in two PCR steps, and a second sample barcode and Illumina TruSeq adapters were introduced in the second step. Sequencing of libraries was performed on an Illumina NovaSeq with 2 x 150 bp paired-end reads. The authors processed their data as follows. With migec v1.2.7, reads were demultiplexed and then collapsed into UMI-guided consensus sequences. With mixcr v2.1.11, UMI consensuses were aligned to TRA and TRB V and J templates and assembled into clonotypes. Clonotypes were classified as expanded or contracted when called significant by both edgeR and NoisET, with noise models trained on biological replicates. For edgeR calls, the cutoffs were a false discovery rate-adjusted p below 0.01 and a log2 fold-change threshold of 1. As an exploratory analysis of dynamics, max-normalized trajectories of the 1000 most abundant clonotypes were examined by PCA with hierarchical clustering. Separately sequenced CD4+ and CD8+ repertoires were used to assign a CD4 or CD8 phenotype to each responding clone. Using fastp at Q25 and MiXCR, TCRdb reprocessed the public reads and kept productive beta chains. Rows with a matching CDR3 protein are joined into one entry that keeps the most common DNA and genes. TCRdb assigned the V and J calls; the authors' analysis was not used. This sample is represented by roughly 400,000 distinct CDR3 sequences; about a sixth of them were singletons. The ten largest clones represent 20% to 25% of the sample.

Study-wide conclusions, independent of this receptor: Whether the second-wave clones peaking on day 37 were SARS-CoV-2 specific was not confirmed. Contracting CD4+ clones were located mainly in the CM and EM memory subsets, whereas CD8+ clones were found to be enriched in EMRA. From day 15 to 85, contracting clones showed balanced CD4/CD8 phenotypes, whereas a second wave of clones that expanded from day 15 to 37 leaned towards CD4+. The detection of some responding clones in pre-infection memory suggests that pre-existing cross-reactive memory T cells joined the SARS-CoV-2 response. The study covered only two mild cases, and larger cohorts including severe cases with pre-infection samples were considered necessary.

The chain is encoded by TRBV6-4 joined to TRBJ2-1, and TRBD2 matches 13 of the central bases. The specimen sequenced was PBMCs or a T cell subset sorted from them (not recorded which). This receptor was identified in a man aged 18 to 35 who had mild COVID-19 (a few samples of this study predate the infection). The sample titles of this study are shuffled in the database, so cell type and time point are left out; the donor was told from shared clones. The CDR3: CASSEGLAGHEQFF. Here is the DNA: TGTGCCAGCAGTGAGGGACTAGCGGGGCATGAGCAGTTCTTC.